Below are 19 T cell receptor beta chains sequenced from a single sample in a study of shared clonotypes between healthy human individuals. Some clones are missing from TCRdb's copy, which holds only in-frame ones; the method was immunoSEQ multiplex PCR. Among approximately 2.4 million clones listed, more than 90% were seen once. The sample comprised naive CD4+ T cells sorted from blood. Subset here: CD45RA+ positively selected. The receptors shown here come from a man between 18 and 29 years old in good health.

On this clone: This specimen includes other DNA sequences encoding the same CDR3. The chain links TRBV5-1 to TRBJ2-3; TRBD1 aligns across 7 bases. Unmatched junction bases numbered 5, after V lost 0 bases and J lost 4 bases. The CDR3 runs to 15 residues. The V gene's germline CDR1 is SGHRS and CDR2 YFSETQ. The CDR3 nucleotides read TGCGCCAGCAGCTTGGACAGGGGAAGGTCAGATACGCAGTATTTT. Protein sequence: CASSLDRGRSDTQYF. Based on the CDR3 plus reference TRBV5-1 and TRBJ2-3, the full variable domain is KAGVTQTPRYLIKTRGQQVTLSCSPISGHRSVSWYQQTPGQGLQFLFEYFSETQRNKGNFPGRFSGRQFSNSRSEMNVSTLELGDSALYLCASSLDRGRSDTQYFGPGTRLTVL.

A remark on this clone: Other DNA sequences in this specimen translate into the identical CDR3. V usage is TRBV19 and J usage is TRBJ2-7, with D hard to call. V was trimmed by 3 bases and J by 1 base, leaving 7 bases between them. CDR1 LNHDA and CDR2 SQIVND come from the germline V gene (reference sequence). The CDR3 sequence is 13 residues long. In DNA, the CDR3 is TGTGCCAGTAGTATTCAGGTTTCCTACGAGCAGTACTTC. Amino acids: CASSIQVSYEQYF.

Of note for this clone: In the same sample, other DNA sequences code for this CDR3. The chain recombines TRBV20-1 with TRBJ2-1; no clear D. Trimming took 1 base from V and 5 from J, leaving 3 bases between them. The CDR3 contains 11 residues. CDR1 and CDR2 from the germline V gene are DFQATT and SNEGSKA (reference sequence). CDR3 sequence reads: CSARGNNEQFF. The CDR3 DNA is TGCAGTGCTAGAGGAAACAATGAGCAGTTCTTC.

The count of this clone is one. V and J are TRBV6-1 and TRBJ1-1; 7 positions match TRBD1. The CDR3 sequence is 15 residues long. Germline lookup yields CDR1 MNHNS and CDR2 SASEGT. Trimming removed 5 bases from V and 6 bases from J; junction bases left unmatched: 12. CDR3 sequence: CASSTSGQALAEAFF. CDR3 sequence (DNA): TGTGCCAGCAGTACAAGCGGACAGGCTTTAGCTGAAGCTTTCTTT.

The chain uses TRBV2 and TRBJ1-2; no reliable D call. The V end lost 4 bases, the J end lost 2 bases, and 11 bases lay between the germline ends. Germline CDR1 is SNHLY and CDR2 is FYNNEI. The CDR3 covers 14 residues. The CDR3 spells CASSGETRNYGYTF. CDR3 nucleotides: TGTGCCAGCAGTGGGGAAACACGAAACTATGGCTACACCTTC.

The V gene is TRBV25-1, the J gene TRBJ1-4; D possibly corresponds to TRBD1 (6 bases). Trimming shortened V by 6 bases and J by 3 bases, and 11 bases separated the two germline ends. The CDR3 is 14 residues long. Per the germline V gene, CDR1 is MGHDK and CDR2 is SYGVNS. The CDR3 DNA is TGTGCCAGCAGGGACAGTCAGGCTAATGAAAAACTGTTTTTT. Amino acid sequence: CASRDSQANEKLFF.

The rearrangement joins TRBV18 to TRBJ1-2; possibly TRBD1 for D (5 bases). The length of the CDR3 is 15 residues. Germline values: CDR1 KGHSH, CDR2 LQKENI. V shed 5 bases and J shed 4 bases, with 17 bases lying between them. The CDR3: CASSATVDSPYGYTF. The CDR3 DNA reads TGTGCCAGCTCAGCGACTGTCGACAGCCCCTATGGCTACACCTTC.

The rearrangement uses TRBV4-3 and TRBJ2-1; D unclear. This CDR3 comprises 13 residues. Trimming took 0 bases from V and 9 from J, leaving 9 bases between them. Per germline, CDR1 LGHNA and CDR2 YSLEER. CDR3 sequence: CASSQDRYREQFF. DNA for the CDR3: TGCGCCAGCAGCCAAGATCGCTATCGTGAGCAGTTCTTC.

The chain employs TRBV6-8 and TRBJ2-6; no clear D gene. The CDR3 is 15 residues long. Germline V gene sequence: CDR1 MNHGY, CDR2 SAAAGT. Trimming shortened V by 2 bases and J by 3 bases, and 8 bases separated the two germline ends. The CDR3 here is CASSYPRSGANVLTF. The CDR3 bases are TGTGCCAGCAGTTACCCCAGAAGTGGGGCCAACGTCCTGACTTTC.

The J gene is TRBJ2-5, the V gene TRBV19; 7 nucleotides match TRBD1. The CDR3 is made up of 14 amino acids. The germline V gene has CDR1 LNHDA and CDR2 SQIVND (reference sequence). J was trimmed by 7 bases and V by 6 bases; bases with no gene match: 11. The CDR3 sequence is CASSPTGTVGTQYF. The CDR3 DNA follows: TGTGCCAGTAGCCCGACAGGGACCGTGGGGACCCAGTACTTC.

Regarding this clone: This sample also contains other DNA sequences that code for the same CDR3. The CDR3 sequence: CASSDRGRGETQYF. The CDR3 DNA sequence: TGTGCCAGCAGCGACAGGGGGCGCGGTGAGACCCAGTACTTC. The chain joins TRBV6-1 to TRBJ2-5, with TRBD1 matching over 10 bases. Germline CDR1 reads MNHNS; CDR2 reads SASEGT. The CDR3 contains 14 residues. V dropped 6 bases and J dropped 5; count of bases not matched to a gene: 6.

This clone is a singleton in its sample. The chain is built from TRBV5-1 and TRBJ2-2; 7 bases map to TRBD2. Trimming at V came to 6 bases and at J to 17 bases, leaving 10 bases not matched to a gene. Germline CDR1 is SGHRS and CDR2 is YFSETQ. The length of the CDR3 is 11 residues. In DNA, the CDR3 is TGCGCCAGCACCGGGGGGAGGTCGAAATTTTTT. Translation gives CASTGGRSKFF.

CDR3 DNA: TGTGCCAGCAGTGTGGGGGATCTGCATGAAGCTTTCTTT. It encodes CASSVGDLHEAFF. The rearrangement links TRBV2 to TRBJ1-1; D may be TRBD1 (5 bases). Germline V lookup: CDR1 SNHLY, CDR2 FYNNEI. The CDR3 runs to 13 residues. Between the trimmed V and J ends, which lost 4 bases and 7 bases, there was a span of 13 bases. Supplemented by reference TRBV2 and TRBJ1-1, the full variable domain reads EPEVTQTPSHQVTQMGQEVILRCVPISNHLYFYWYRQILGQKVEFLVSFYNNEISEKSEIFDDQFSVERPDGSNFTLKIRSTKLEDSAMYFCASSVGDLHEAFFGQGTRLTVV.

This clone was seen only once. This rearrangement joins TRBV5-4 to TRBJ1-2; the D gene is possibly TRBD1 (6 bases). Between the trimmed V and J ends, which lost 0 bases and 5 bases, there was a span of 14 bases. The V gene's germline CDR1 is SGHNT and CDR2 YYREEE (reference sequence). This CDR3 contains 15 residues. The CDR3 nucleotides read TGTGCCAGCAGCTTGGTTGGGGGGCCCGTTTATGGCTACACCTTC. Translation: CASSLVGGPVYGYTF. Complete variable domain (other parts from reference TRBV5-4 and TRBJ1-2): ETGVTQSPTHLIKTRGQQVTLRCSSQSGHNTVSWYQQALGQGPQFIFQYYREEENGRGNFPPRFSGLQFPNYSSELNVNALELDDSALYLCASSLVGGPVYGYTFGSGTRLTVV.

The chain has TRBV2 and TRBJ1-2, with D perhaps matching TRBD1 (6 bases). There are 13 residues in the CDR3. CDR1 and CDR2 (germline): SNHLY, FYNNEI. Trimming pared 7 bases from V and 4 bases from J, leaving 13 bases between. The CDR3 DNA reads as TGTGCCAGCAACCGGGACACGATCTATGGCTACACCTTC. It is translated as CASNRDTIYGYTF.

The chain uses TRBV11-2 and TRBJ1-2, with a possible D match to TRBD1 (6 bases). The CDR3 consists of 16 residues. V was trimmed by 1 base and J by 3 bases, leaving 15 bases between them. Germline V gene sequence: CDR1 SGHAT, CDR2 FQNNGV. CDR3 nucleotides: TGTGCCAGCAGCTTAGGGCGTGGGGGCCCGGACTATGGCTACACCTTC. Its protein is CASSLGRGGPDYGYTF.

This sequence joins TRBV10-3 and TRBJ2-2; 13 bases line up with TRBD2. This CDR3 comprises 18 residues. With V trimmed by 3 bases and J by 0 bases, 4 bases remained unmatched. In germline, CDR1 is ENHRY, CDR2 SYGVKD. CDR3 sequence reads: CAISDGLAGVSNTGELFF. DNA for the CDR3: TGTGCCATCAGTGACGGACTAGCGGGGGTATCGAACACCGGGGAGCTGTTTTTT.

J is TRBJ2-2 and V is TRBV11-1, with unresolved D. CDR1 and CDR2 (germline): SGHAT, FQDESV (reference sequence). Trimming took off 3 bases at V and 2 bases at J, with 4 bases between the two ends. This CDR3 has 13 residues. CDR3 loop: CASSFRNTGELFF. In DNA form, the CDR3 reads TGTGCCAGCAGCTTTAGAAACACCGGGGAGCTGTTTTTT. The entire variable domain, with the rest obtained from reference TRBV11-1 and TRBJ2-2, is as follows: EAEVAQSPRYKITEKSQAVAFWCDPISGHATLYWYRQILGQGPELLVQFQDESVVDDSQLPKDRFSAERLKGVDSTLKIQPAELGDSAMYLCASSFRNTGELFFGEGSRLTVL.

The chain is built from TRBV4-1 and TRBJ2-3; the match to TRBD2 covers 7 bases. Germline lookup yields CDR1 MGHRA and CDR2 YSYEKL. The CDR3 runs 15 residues. The V and J ends lost 3 bases and 4 bases, in that order; junction bases with no gene match: 7. CDR3 sequence (DNA): TGCGCCAGCAGCCACCCGGGGAGGGTCGCAGATACGCAGTATTTT. This gives the protein CASSHPGRVADTQYF.